One sample yielded the 14 T cell receptor beta chains listed below, sequenced in a study of T cells in Graves' hyperthyroidism and ophthalmopathy. The TCR beta CDR3 regions underwent amplification using RNA transcripts as the source. A first-round RT-PCR of the TCR CDR3 used the HTBI primer set. TCRdb fed the multiplex PCR reads into MiXCR, producing one record per CDR3 protein. The sample holds hundreds of thousands of distinct CDR3 sequences, over 12% seen once. Sequencing used blood. The receptors come from a woman aged 40 to 49 with Graves' ophthalmopathy.

This clonotype was observed many times. The rearrangement links TRBV7-2 to TRBJ2-7; the D gene is possibly TRBD1 (5 bases). The CDR3 extends over 13 amino acids. The germline gives CDR1 SGHTA, CDR2 FQGNSA. The V end lost 8 bases, the J end lost 0 bases, and 11 bases lay between the germline ends. The CDR3 is CASCRQNSYEQYF. CDR3 coding DNA: TGTGCCAGCTGTCGACAGAACTCCTACGAGCAGTACTTC.

This clonotype was counted many times. V and J are TRBV15 and TRBJ2-7, with 8 bases aligning to TRBD2. V gave up 1 base and J gave up 2 bases; unmatched junction bases: 7. The CDR3 loop spans 16 amino acids. Germline CDR1 reads LNHNV; CDR2 reads YYDKDF (reference sequence). The CDR3 nucleotides read TGTGCCACCAGCAGAGCAACGGGACTAGGCCCCTACGAGCAGTACTTC. Translation: CATSRATGLGPYEQYF.

This clonotype showed up many times. The chain uses TRBV20-1 and TRBJ2-7; D may be TRBD2 (5 bases). Trimming removed 3 bases at V and 0 bases at J, with 12 bases between. CDR3 size: 14 residues. Germline values: CDR1 DFQATT, CDR2 SNEGSKA (reference sequence). DNA for the CDR3: TGCAGTGCTAGTAGCGCGCTCCTCTCCTACGAGCAGTACTTC. This codes for CSASSALLSYEQYF.

In its sample, this clonotype was seen many times. The genes are TRBV7-3 and TRBJ2-5; D may be TRBD2 (5 bases). Germline CDR1 reads SGHTA; CDR2 reads FQGTGA. The V and J ends lost 5 bases and 5 bases respectively, with 12 bases between them. The CDR3 runs 13 residues. The CDR3 DNA is TGTGCCAGCAGCAAGAATAGCGAGGAGACCCAGTACTTC. Its protein is CASSKNSEETQYF.

This clonotype was seen more than once but under ten times. The V and J genes are TRBV14 and TRBJ2-5; no firm D call. V was cut by 0 bases and J by 2 bases, with 13 bases left in between. This CDR3 is 16 amino acids long. CDR1 SGHDN and CDR2 FVKESK come from the germline V gene. Here the CDR3 reads CASSQEISAKQETQYF. The CDR3, as DNA: TGTGCCAGCAGCCAAGAAATATCGGCGAAACAAGAGACCCAGTACTTC. Full variable domain (rest looked up from reference TRBV14 and TRBJ2-5): EAGVTQFPSHSVIEKGQTVTLRCDPISGHDNLYWYRRVMGKEIKFLLHFVKESKQDESGMPNNRFLAERTGGTYSTLKVQPAELEDSGVYFCASSQEISAKQETQYFGPGTRLLVL.

This clonotype has at least ten counts. V and J are TRBV7-2 and TRBJ2-5, with unresolved D. CDR1 is SGHTA and CDR2 is FQGNSA in the germline V gene. This CDR3 contains 11 residues. The V end lost 5 bases, the J end lost 4 bases, and 5 bases lay between the germline ends. The CDR3 DNA is TGTGCCAGCAGCAATACAGAGACCCAGTACTTC. Its protein is CASSNTETQYF.

There are many counts of this clonotype. V and J are TRBV2 and TRBJ2-7, with a weak D call TRBD1 (5 bases). The CDR3 runs to 16 residues. The germline V gene has CDR1 SNHLY and CDR2 FYNNEI. V was clipped by 8 bases and J by 2 bases, with 22 bases between them. Here the CDR3 reads CASSRPTEIITYEQYF. DNA for the CDR3: TGTGCCAGCTCCCGCCCGACAGAAATAATTACCTACGAGCAGTACTTC.

This clonotype came up many times. V is TRBV2 and J is TRBJ1-1; D unclear. Germline CDR1 SNHLY, CDR2 FYNNEI. The CDR3 spans 12 residues. The V gene lost 5 bases and the J gene lost 5 bases, with 9 bases spanning the gap. CDR3 region: CASSTGPTEAFF. In nucleotides, the CDR3 is TGTGCCAGCAGTACCGGACCGACTGAAGCTTTCTTT.

This clonotype was observed many times. V is TRBV6-5 and J is TRBJ2-2, with D maybe TRBD2 (5 bases). Trimming removed 6 bases from V and 5 bases from J, with 16 bases in between. There are 15 residues in the CDR3. CDR1 and CDR2 (germline): MNHEY, SVGAGI. CDR3 in DNA: TGTGCCAGCAGAGGACCCTTAAGAGGGACCGGGGAGCTGTTTTTT. It encodes CASRGPLRGTGELFF.

The genes are TRBV9 and TRBJ1-2, with TRBD1 matching 9 bases. The V and J ends lost 4 bases and 7 bases, in that order; junction bases with no gene match: 8. This CDR3 comprises 14 residues. The germline CDR1 and CDR2 sequences are SGDLS and YYNGEE. CDR3 region: CASSPTGGHRGYTF. The CDR3, as DNA: TGTGCCAGCAGCCCGACAGGGGGACACCGTGGCTACACCTTC.

The count of this clonotype is one. The chain uses TRBV14 and TRBJ2-7; 10 bases align to TRBD1. The CDR3 extends over 15 amino acids. Germline V lookup: CDR1 SGHDN, CDR2 FVKESK. V trimming: 6 bases; J trimming: 3 bases; junction bases outside the gene matches: 8. The CDR3 nucleotides read TGTGCCAGCAGTTACGGGACAGGGGCGTTCTACGAGCAGTACTTC. It yields the protein CASSYGTGAFYEQYF.

This clonotype was seen at least ten times. V is TRBV29-1 and J is TRBJ1-2, with D possibly being TRBD1 (6 bases). Germline V lookup: CDR1 SQVTM, CDR2 ANQGSEA. V was pared by 5 bases and J by 3 bases, with 13 bases between. There are 13 residues in the CDR3. The CDR3 sequence: CSVLQGIDYGYTF. CDR3 sequence (DNA): TGCAGCGTTCTACAGGGAATCGACTATGGCTACACCTTC.

A remark on this clonotype: Relative to the germline gene, one junction end is altered; a read error may explain this. The chain recombines TRBV6-1 with TRBJ2-6; D is unresolved. This CDR3 contains 15 residues. Germline CDR1 MNHNS, CDR2 SASEGT. The CDR3 region is CASSKALSGANVLTF. CDR3 in DNA: TGTGCCAGCAGTAAAGCCCTCTCTGGGGCCAACGTCCTGACTTTC.

There are a few counts of this clonotype. In nucleotides, the CDR3 is TGTGCCAGCAGCCAGGCTTACAGGGAGGGGAGCACTGAAGCTTTCTTT. Amino acids: CASSQAYREGSTEAFF. The rearrangement links TRBV4-2 to TRBJ1-1; tentatively, D is TRBD1 (6 bases). V was pared by 3 bases and J by 4 bases, with 18 bases between. This CDR3 is built from 16 residues. Germline CDR1 reads LGHNA; CDR2 reads YNFKEQ.